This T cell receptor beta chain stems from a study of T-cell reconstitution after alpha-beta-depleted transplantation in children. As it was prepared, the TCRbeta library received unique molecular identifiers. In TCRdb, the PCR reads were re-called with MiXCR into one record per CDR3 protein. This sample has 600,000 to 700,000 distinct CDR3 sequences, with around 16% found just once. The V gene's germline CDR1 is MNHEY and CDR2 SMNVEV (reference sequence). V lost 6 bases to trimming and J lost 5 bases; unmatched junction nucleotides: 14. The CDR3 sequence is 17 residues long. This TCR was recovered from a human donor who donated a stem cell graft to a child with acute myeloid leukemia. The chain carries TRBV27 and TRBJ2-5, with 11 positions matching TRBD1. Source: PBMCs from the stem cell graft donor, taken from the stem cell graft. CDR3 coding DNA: TGTGCCAGCAGGCCTACCCCGGGACAGGGGGTTTCGGAGACCCAGTACTTC. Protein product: CASRPTPGQGVSETQYF.